This T cell receptor (beta chain) stems from a study of cytomegalovirus exposure and HLA in healthy donors (dated by TCRdb to the late 2010s). Study-level background: An earlier analysis of approximately 640 of the donors reported more than 250 Gb of sequence data and approximately 110 million unique TCR beta sequences from about 179 million T cells. Several DR-DQ haplotypes were handled as single units for association and clustering because linkage in the cohort was strong. The study aimed to test whether cataloging public T cell receptors could reveal signatures of past pathogen exposure. Alongside the repertoire data, information on donor age, sex, ethnicity and CMV serostatus was compiled. Across some 400 genotyped donors of the cohort, an average of roughly 200,000 unique TCR beta nucleotide sequences per donor were sequenced, and roughly 18% of those sequences were non-productive. Both class I and class II loci were covered by HLA typing, at four-digit resolution. To predict cytomegalovirus infection status, the study brought together high-throughput TCR immunosequencing, statistical association of individual TCRs with disease status, and machine learning. Every repertoire in the discovery cohort had been generated on one and the same sequencing platform. Of the roughly 390 genotyped donors, roughly 85% fell in the genetic ancestry cluster associated with self-reported Caucasian donors. Rather than drawing on any new phenotypic data, the later analysis identified candidate immune exposures from TCR beta sequences and the way those sequences occurred across donors. Using immunosequencing, the study profiled T cell repertoires from fewer than 850 subjects and related those repertoires to cytomegalovirus serostatus. Genome-wide SNP genotypes for about 65% of the roughly 670 donors were used in a later genetic analysis, which treated that subset as a discovery cohort. An early release that covered about 640 HLA-typed donors contained 250 to 350 gigabases of sequencing data and around 85 million unique TCR sequences. Typing coverage differed by locus: A, B, C, DRB1 and DQB1 were typed in roughly 620-630 donors, DQA1 in 522, DPA1 in approximately 600, and DPB1 in 400 to 490. To study patterns of TCR occurrence, a later analysis re-analyzed previously published TCR beta repertoires from under 750 donors and added high-resolution HLA genotyping. To decide whether each TCR beta V gene segment behaved as functional or pseudogenic, an earlier analysis of approximately 600 of the donors relied on high-throughput TCR beta sequencing. In addition to the first cohort of 666 subjects, a separate validation cohort of 130 or so different subjects was used. What the study reported, not specific to this receptor: A later analysis associated 15,000 to 20,000 TCR beta sequences with specific HLA alleles at a false discovery rate of 0.05. Because HLA typing was unavailable for some donors at each locus, only the typed subset was used in association tests. In a later genetic analysis, fewer N-insertions in productive TCRs were reported among donors in an Asian-associated ancestry cluster than the roughly 700-donor mean. For the cohort, immune exposure information was limited to CMV serostatus. Strong co-occurrence of HLA alleles, especially DR and DQ, made assigning TCR associations to individual alleles difficult. Several of the top co-occurrence clusters appeared to be linked to parvovirus B19, influenza, CMV and Epstein-Barr virus, according to a later analysis. A cluster of highly shared sequence variants was judged likely to represent a technical artifact of the sequencing pipeline. In vitro tests confirmed that a few of the cytomegalovirus-associated TCR beta chains recognize cytomegalovirus antigens. Some IMGT-functional V segments, including TRBV6-2 and TRBV6-3, could not be told apart with the 87-base-pair reads, so those segments were excluded. In the study, approximately 160 TCR beta chains were listed as associated with cytomegalovirus. An association between a missense DCLRE1C variant and V-gene and J-gene trimming of TCR beta chains was found in a later genetic analysis and replicated in an independent cohort. Compared with equally common non-associated chains, HLA-associated TCR beta chains in a later analysis were more clonally expanded and had lower generation probabilities. Because counts were too low, about 15 rarely observed V segments, including chromosome 9 orphons, were left out of the earlier analysis of approximately 500 of the donors. In an earlier analysis of 587 of the donors, most TCR beta V segments were observed in productive rearrangements about 90% or about 30% of the time, broadly matching IMGT annotations. Sequencing depth was assumed to be roughly uniform across donors in the presence/absence analyses, though that assumption may not hold. Most TCR sequences were seen in very few donors, while some public TCRs were found in many individuals. The authors suggested that the approach could potentially be extended to other disease states and immunological phenotypes. Correlated functional status among segregating V segments might reflect linkage disequilibrium, but an unknown experimental factor could not be ruled out. A further reported finding was that TCR beta sequences accurately predicted the HLA-A and HLA-B alleles for most subjects in the first cohort. This cohort had only TCR beta chains sequenced, and the lack of alpha or paired-chain data limited which features could be detected. Most CMV-associated TCR beta chains appeared to be HLA-restricted in a later analysis, and the HLA associations seemed to be driven largely by CMV exposure. Cytomegalovirus status was reported to be diagnosed by the classifier with high specificity and sensitivity in both the original and validation cohorts. A later analysis found that TCR association rates varied across HLA loci, with DRB1 alleles showing the most associated TCRs and HLA-C alleles the fewest.

Library preparation used the immunoSEQ multiplex PCR assay. A mixture of 60 forward primers for TCR Vbeta segments and 13 reverse primers for TCR Jbeta segments was used in the multiplex PCR. A multiplex PCR assay on genomic DNA amplified the CDR3 region of rearranged TCR beta genes. On the Illumina HiSeq System, the amplified TCR beta libraries were sequenced as 87-base-pair reads. The authors' analysis ran thus. In a later analysis, around 80 million unique TCR beta chains were counted across the 666 repertoires, and roughly 9.9 million of these chains were shared by at least two donors. A nearest-neighbor algorithm error-corrected the raw reads and collapsed the reads into unique sequences, merging closely related sequences to remove PCR and sequencing errors. To assign V, D and J gene segments, CDR3 sequences were aligned to IMGT reference sequences. For a sequence to be retained, at least a six-nucleotide match to both a V gene segment and a J gene segment was required. A rearrangement counted as productive if the CDR3 had no stop codons and remained in frame with V and J, and every other rearrangement counted as non-productive. Following IMGT convention, CDR3 was defined as the stretch from the second conserved V-encoded cysteine up to the conserved J-encoded phenylalanine. Sequences without an unambiguous match to a single V gene segment were excluded from the earlier analysis of almost 600 of the donors. An earlier analysis of some 610 of the donors called V segments functional above 56.7% productive rearrangements and segregating when the between-donor standard deviation exceeded 5%. A statistical classification framework was built to diagnose cytomegalovirus status from the catalog of TCR beta chain sequences. In a later analysis, V and J genes were assigned by comparing TCR nucleotide sequences against IMGT/GENE-DB human TR gene sequences. The TCRdist pipeline was used in a later analysis to assign CDR3 sequences and most-parsimonious VDJ recombination scenarios. In a later analysis, each TCR beta chain was defined by its CDR3 amino acid sequence together with its V-gene family, and reads without a unique V-gene family were excluded. To address suspected cross-contamination and a sequencing artifact, a later analysis removed approximately 600 highly shared, low-generation-probability nucleotide sequences. For each public chain, a later analysis derived a clonal expansion index from normalized ranks of inferred template counts within each repertoire. In a later analysis, generation probabilities were computed using a VDJ recombination model fitted to out-of-frame rearrangements, and the results were checked against IGoR. In a later analysis, hypergeometric tests were used to score TCR-TCR, TCR-HLA and TCR-CMV co-occurrence, with a repertoire-size bias correction applied to TCR pairs. A later analysis estimated false discovery rates by permuting HLA or CMV assignments 20 times. In a later analysis, co-occurring TCRs were grouped with DBSCAN, and TCRdist sequence similarity was added when clustering was performed within HLA-allele-positive subsets. Repertoires with fewer than 30,000 or more than 120,000 public chains were left out of co-occurrence clustering, as were several repertoires with anomalous nucleotide sharing. The immuneACCESS repertoire file appears here via TCRdb, limited to in-frame rearrangements. These files lack a portion of the clones; in checked studies, under half of the deficit traces to unresolved V genes, and the cause of the others is not known. From that table come the V and J calls and clone size; the DNA was used to work out D and trimming. The sample table holds 100,000 to 150,000 clones, of which about four fifths were seen once. The ten largest make up about 0.75% of the sample.

The cohort comprised 550 to 700 healthy bone marrow donors. At the time of sampling, every cohort member was nominally healthy, though immune exposures that went unrecorded were likely present. The donor tested CMV seronegative, placing the donor among the 350 to 400 seronegative members of the cohort. A peripheral blood sample was provided by each donor, and peripheral blood mononuclear cells were used for TCR beta sequencing. Genomic DNA was extracted from the blood cell samples with the Qiagen DNeasy Blood Extraction Kit. To note about this clone: The antigen this receptor binds is unknown. No quality values exist for individual bases; no much larger clone is one base distant.

CDR1 and CDR2 (SNHLY, FYNNEI) derive from the germline V gene. The CDR3 holds 17 amino acids from the cysteine to the phenylalanine. Only CDR3 DNA is held: 51 bases, read in frame from base 1. V and J are trimmed by 6 bases and 1 base, and the gene matches miss 12 bases of the junction. The sequence is built from TRBV2 and TRBJ2-3; 8 nucleotides in the junction match TRBD1. This receptor was obtained from a man between 18 and 29 years old in good health and CMV-seronegative. The sequenced sample was PBMCs. The sequence in DNA is TGTGCCAGCAGAGACGGACAGGGACACCCTGGCACAGATACGCAGTATTTT. Its protein is CASRDGQGHPGTDTQYF.